These 14 T cell receptor beta chains came from one sample sequenced in a study of T cells in localized non-small cell lung cancer. TCRdb's table, derived via immunoSEQ multiplex PCR, lists solely in-frame clones and lacks some. The table includes about 12,000 clones, 80% to 90% detected once. The sequencing used peripheral blood, collected before any cancer treatment. Receptors were obtained from a male donor at least 60 years old with stage I lung adenocarcinoma.

The rearrangement uses TRBV5-5 and TRBJ2-3; TRBD1 agrees at 8 bases. Germline values: CDR1 SGHKS, CDR2 YYEKEE (reference sequence). V was clipped by 2 bases and J by 4 bases; unmatched bases: 6. The CDR3 is 15 residues long. The CDR3 bases are TGTGCCAGCAGCTTTACGGACAGGGCTCCAGATACGCAGTATTTT. It is translated as CASSFTDRAPDTQYF.

The chain joins TRBV11-2 to TRBJ2-3; possibly TRBD1 or TRBD2 for D (5 bases each). This CDR3 is built from 15 residues. CDR1 and CDR2 from the germline V gene are SGHAT and FQNNGV. V was trimmed by 4 bases and J by 1 base, leaving 12 bases between them. The CDR3 DNA reads TGTGCCAGCAGCTACCATGAGGGGCGCACAGATACGCAGTATTTT. Protein sequence: CASSYHEGRTDTQYF.

This clone occurred a few times. The chain recombines TRBV19 with TRBJ1-1; D gene unclear. CDR3 length: 15 amino acids. Germline CDR1 and CDR2: LNHDA and SQIVND (reference sequence). V lost 5 bases, J lost 5 bases, and 18 bases lay in between. The CDR3 loop reads CASSGRNSIGTEAFF. CDR3 nucleotides: TGTGCCAGTAGTGGCCGAAACTCAATTGGGACTGAAGCTTTCTTT.

The rearrangement joins TRBV18 to TRBJ2-5; 9 positions agree with TRBD2. This CDR3 spans 15 amino acids. The ends lost 3 bases at V and 2 bases at J; junction bases unmatched: 4. Per the germline V gene, CDR1 is KGHSH and CDR2 is LQKENI. The CDR3 loop reads CASSPLAGTQETQYF. The CDR3 DNA follows: TGTGCCAGCTCACCTCTAGCGGGGACACAAGAGACCCAGTACTTC.

V gene TRBV18 combines with J gene TRBJ2-3; 7 nucleotides line up with TRBD1. J lost 7 bases, V lost 3 bases, and 13 bases had no gene match. This CDR3 has 16 amino acids. Germline-derived CDR1 and CDR2 are KGHSH and LQKENI. In DNA, the CDR3 is TGTGCCAGCTCACCTCTACCGGGACAGTCAGGGTATACGCAGTATTTT. It is translated as CASSPLPGQSGYTQYF. Supplemented by reference TRBV18 and TRBJ2-3, the full variable domain reads NAGVMQNPRHLVRRRGQEARLRCSPMKGHSHVYWYRQLPEEGLKFMVYLQKENIIDESGMPKERFSAEFPKEGPSILRIQQVVRGDSAAYFCASSPLPGQSGYTQYFGPGTRLTVL.

This rearrangement joins TRBV4-1 to TRBJ2-1; 8 bases match TRBD2. Germline CDR1 and CDR2: MGHRA and YSYEKL. V shed 1 base and J 7 bases; nucleotides not matched to a gene: 12. The length of the CDR3 is 17 residues. The CDR3 DNA sequence: TGCGCCAGCAGCCAAGGCGTGGTTACTAGCGGCCATAATGAGCAGTTCTTC. Translation gives CASSQGVVTSGHNEQFF.

The chain joins TRBV7-9 to TRBJ1-3; D is uncertain. The CDR3 covers 19 residues. Germline assignment: CDR1 SEHNR and CDR2 FQNEAQ (reference sequence). The V and J ends lost 5 bases and 4 bases respectively, with 27 bases between them. Written as DNA, the CDR3 is TGTGCCAGCAGCCAACCGATGTACGAAACTCCGGCGGGGGGAAACACCATATATTTT. Amino acid sequence: CASSQPMYETPAGGNTIYF.

The rearrangement joins TRBV5-8 to TRBJ2-3, with no clear D. Germline V gene lookup returns CDR1 SGHTS and CDR2 YDEGEE. Trimming pared 1 base from V and 4 bases from J, leaving 10 bases between. The CDR3 loop spans 14 amino acids. The CDR3 region is CASSLLEFSDTQYF. The CDR3 coding sequence is TGTGCCAGCAGCTTGCTCGAGTTCTCAGATACGCAGTATTTT.

The rearrangement joins TRBV18 to TRBJ2-6; TRBD2 matches 12 bases. V was clipped by 4 bases and J by 1 base; unmatched bases: 5. The V gene's germline CDR1 is KGHSH and CDR2 LQKENI. This CDR3 region has 18 residues. DNA of the CDR3: TGTGCCAGCTCACTGGGAGGACTAGCGGGATCTGGGGCCAACGTCCTGACTTTC. As protein: CASSLGGLAGSGANVLTF. The full variable domain, completed using reference TRBV18 and TRBJ2-6, is NAGVMQNPRHLVRRRGQEARLRCSPMKGHSHVYWYRQLPEEGLKFMVYLQKENIIDESGMPKERFSAEFPKEGPSILRIQQVVRGDSAAYFCASSLGGLAGSGANVLTFGAGSRLTVL.

The chain employs TRBV4-2 and TRBJ1-2; 10 positions match TRBD1. The germline CDR1 and CDR2 sequences are LGHNA and YNFKEQ. The CDR3 is 20 amino acids. The ends lost 0 bases at V and 5 bases at J; junction bases unmatched: 18. The CDR3 bases are TGTGCCAGCAGCCAAGATCGGGACAGGGGACCCCTAGGAAGTAGTTATGGCTACACCTTC. Encoded protein: CASSQDRDRGPLGSSYGYTF.

The CDR3 DNA reads TGTGCCAGCAGTGTTAGCGGGAGAGCAGATACGCAGTATTTT. Residues: CASSVSGRADTQYF. This sequence joins TRBV2 and TRBJ2-3; 9 bases fit TRBD2. The CDR3 has 14 residues. Per germline, CDR1 SNHLY and CDR2 FYNNEI. V was pared by 4 bases and J by 4 bases, with 3 bases of the junction left unmatched.

The V call is TRBV12-5, the J call TRBJ2-1; 13 nucleotides align to TRBD2. The V and J ends lost 6 bases and 7 bases, in that order; junction bases with no gene match: 6. Germline lookup yields CDR1 LGHNT and CDR2 FRNRAP. The length of the CDR3 is 15 residues. CDR3 DNA: TGTGCTAGTGGGCTACTAGCGGGAGGGCCTAATGAGCAGTTCTTC. Amino acid sequence: CASGLLAGGPNEQFF.

This clone has just one count. The chain has TRBV29-1 and TRBJ2-1; D is unresolved. This CDR3 comprises 10 residues. V lost 4 bases and J 9 bases, leaving 7 bases between the germline ends. Germline assignment: CDR1 SQVTM and CDR2 ANQGSEA. The CDR3 loop reads CSVASVEQFF. Written as DNA, the CDR3 is TGCAGCGTTGCCAGCGTTGAGCAGTTCTTC.

The table lists this clone with a few counts. CDR3 coding DNA: TGTGCCAGCATAGAAAGCAGCAATCAGCCCCAGCATTTT. Its protein is CASIESSNQPQHF. The chain has TRBV6-6 and TRBJ1-5; D is ambiguous. This CDR3 has 13 residues. With 7 bases removed from V and 1 base from J, the gap between germline ends came to 8 bases. Germline-derived CDR1 and CDR2 are MNHNY and SVGAGI (reference sequence).